This is a list of T cell receptor beta chains from one sample in a study of blood T cell repertoires in COVID-19. The protocol was immunoSEQ multiplex PCR, while the TCRdb copy is restricted to in-frame clones and leaves out a portion. The sample gives 200,000 or so clones, roughly 88% of which show up once; 18% is in the top ten. Sequencing was carried out using peripheral blood. These receptors were taken from a man aged 45-65 years with COVID-19, enrolled during active disease. CDR3s include the opening cysteine and the closing phenylalanine or tryptophan. A D gene is named only where the DNA matches it firmly. Clone size, where shown, is once, few, many, or a class for clones that have expanded.

j_gene	v_gene	d_gene	abundance	CDR3aa	CDR3nt
TRBJ2-2	TRBV6-5	NA	NA	CASRLARGSGELFF	TGTGCCAGCCGACTCGCAAGGGGATCCGGGGAGCTGTTTTTT
TRBJ2-2	TRBV7-7	NA	NA	CASSRGKNTGELFF	TGTGCTAGCAGCCGGGGGAAGAACACCGGGGAGCTGTTTTTT
TRBJ2-2	TRBV10-3	TRBD1	few	CAISETLPGQQNTGELFF	TGTGCCATCAGTGAGACTTTACCGGGACAGCAGAACACCGGGGAGCTGTTTTTT
TRBJ1-2	TRBV3-1/TRBV3-2	TRBD1	many	CASKDPGTGLGYTF	TGTGCCAGCAAAGATCCCGGGACAGGGTTAGGCTACACCTTC
TRBJ1-1	TRBV30	NA	medium-sized	CAWIRETEAFF	TGTGCCTGGATCCGGGAAACTGAAGCTTTCTTT
TRBJ1-4	TRBV4-3	TRBD1	NA	CASSPGGTNEKLFF	TGCGCCAGCAGCCCAGGGGGGACTAATGAAAAACTGTTTTTT
TRBJ2-1	TRBV5-1	TRBD2	NA	CASSLGVSGNEQFF	TGCGCCAGCAGCTTGGGGGTTAGCGGGAATGAGCAGTTCTTC
TRBJ2-1	TRBV19	NA	once	CASSPGATASSYNEQFF	TGTGCCAGTAGTCCAGGGGCGACCGCAAGCTCCTACAATGAGCAGTTCTTC
TRBJ2-5	TRBV5-5	NA	once	CASSLAEETQYF	TGTGCCAGCAGCTTGGCTGAAGAGACCCAGTACTTC
TRBJ1-4	TRBV5-5	TRBD1	NA	CASSSLTGGEKLFF	TGTGCCAGCAGCTCACTGACAGGGGGTGAAAAACTGTTTTTT
TRBJ1-5	TRBV5-6	NA	NA	CASSLFSERRDFGRPQHF	TGTGCCAGCAGCTTGTTTAGCGAGAGACGCGACTTCGGTCGGCCCCAGCATTTT
TRBJ1-4	TRBV11-2	NA	NA	CASSTFHGPATNEKLFF	TGTGCCAGCAGCACCTTTCATGGGCCGGCAACTAATGAAAAACTGTTTTTT
TRBJ2-7	TRBV28	NA	NA	CASSLQYEQYF	TGTGCCAGCAGTTTACAATACGAGCAGTACTTC
TRBJ2-1	TRBV10-3	TRBD2	NA	CAITRGLAGGGFANEQFF	TGTGCCATCACCCGAGGACTAGCGGGAGGAGGATTCGCAAATGAGCAGTTCTTC
TRBJ2-3	TRBV24-1	TRBD2	NA	CATPWERGAGGPSTDTQYF	TGTGCCACCCCTTGGGAGCGGGGGGCCGGGGGGCCTAGCACAGATACGCAGTATTTT
TRBJ1-2	TRBV2	NA	NA	CASSRRPGQRSDGYTF	TGTGCCAGCAGCCGTAGACCGGGACAAAGGAGTGACGGCTACACCTTC
TRBJ1-3	TRBV5-1	NA	NA	CASSSSGDTRSGNTIYF	TGCGCCAGCAGCTCGTCAGGGGACACACGCTCTGGAAACACCATATATTTT
TRBJ1-6	TRBV10-3	NA	once	CATTGYGTSYNSPLHF	TGTGCCACCACAGGATACGGCACCTCCTATAATTCACCCCTCCACTTT
TRBJ2-7	TRBV5-1	NA	NA	CASREYYEQYF	TGCGCCAGCAGGGAGTACTACGAGCAGTACTTC
TRBJ2-5	TRBV11-2	TRBD1	NA	CASSQGGSGGSQYF	TGTGCCAGCAGCCAAGGGGGCAGTGGTGGGTCCCAGTACTTC
TRBJ2-7	TRBV2	NA	NA	CASRGDTYEQYF	TGTGCCAGCAGGGGGGACACCTACGAGCAGTACTTC
TRBJ1-1	TRBV29-1	TRBD1	NA	CSVEVDRGLGAFF	TGCAGCGTTGAGGTGGACAGGGGGCTGGGGGCTTTCTTT
TRBJ1-1	TRBV11-2	TRBD1	NA	CASSLEDRGTEAFF	TGTGCCAGCAGCTTAGAAGACAGGGGTACTGAAGCTTTCTTT
TRBJ2-1	TRBV10-3	TRBD2	NA	CAISESLAGGLNEQFF	TGTGCCATCAGTGAGTCTCTAGCGGGGGGGCTTAATGAGCAGTTCTTC
TRBJ2-7	TRBV5-8	TRBD2	NA	CASSFSGGSYEQYF	TGTGCCAGCAGCTTTTCGGGGGGTTCCTACGAGCAGTACTTC
TRBJ2-2	TRBV10-3	TRBD2	NA	CAATSGLAGGWSGELFF	TGTGCCGCGACGTCGGGTCTAGCGGGAGGGTGGAGCGGGGAGCTGTTTTTT
TRBJ2-1	TRBV5-1	NA	NA	CASSLLSSYNEQFF	TGCGCCAGCAGTCTATTGAGCTCCTACAATGAGCAGTTCTTC
TRBJ2-1	TRBV19	TRBD1	NA	CASSMGTGDVSEQFF	TGTGCCAGTAGTATGGGGACAGGGGATGTTAGTGAGCAGTTCTTC
TRBJ2-2	TRBV2	TRBD1	NA	CASSGDRGLSAGELFF	TGTGCCAGCAGTGGCGACAGGGGGTTATCGGCCGGGGAGCTGTTTTTT
TRBJ1-2	TRBV7-9	TRBD1	NA	CASSLGQGVDGYTF	TGTGCCAGCAGCTTAGGACAGGGAGTGGATGGCTACACCTTC
TRBJ2-1	TRBV7-9	NA	NA	CASRELEGLPEQFF	TGTGCCAGCAGAGAGCTTGAGGGCCTCCCTGAGCAGTTCTTC
TRBJ2-1	TRBV9	TRBD2	once	CASSVAGGEHEQFF	TGTGCCAGCAGCGTAGCGGGAGGGGAGCATGAGCAGTTCTTC
TRBJ1-1	TRBV19	NA	NA	CASSMWSGVTEAFF	TGTGCCAGTAGTATGTGGTCAGGGGTCACTGAAGCTTTCTTT
TRBJ2-7	TRBV9	NA	NA	CASSAVGGSYEQYF	TGTGCCAGCAGCGCCGTCGGGGGTTCGTACGAGCAGTACTTC
TRBJ2-2	TRBV21-1	NA	NA	CASPRGGHGYLSGELFF	TGTGCCAGCCCCCGAGGGGGCCACGGGTACTTGTCCGGGGAGCTGTTTTTT
TRBJ1-2	TRBV10-3	TRBD1	NA	CASRTGGTFNYGYTF	TGTGCCTCCCGGACAGGGGGGACATTTAACTATGGCTACACCTTC
TRBJ2-5	TRBV25-1	TRBD1	NA	CASSGAGGRLEETQYF	TGTGCCAGCAGCGGGGCAGGGGGACGTTTGGAAGAGACCCAGTACTTC
TRBJ2-3	TRBV11-2	TRBD2	NA	CASSSRLSARGGADTQYF	TGTGCCAGCAGCTCCCGACTCTCTGCGCGGGGGGGTGCAGATACGCAGTATTTT
TRBJ2-7	TRBV19	TRBD1	NA	CASSIGTGEISYEQYF	TGTGCCAGTAGTATAGGCACAGGGGAGATCTCCTACGAGCAGTACTTC
TRBJ1-2	TRBV10-3	TRBD1	once	CAIRPTGQEGYGYTF	TGTGCCATCAGACCCACCGGACAGGAGGGGTATGGCTACACCTTC
TRBJ1-5	TRBV29-1	TRBD1	NA	CSVGGGAGQPQHF	TGCAGCGTTGGAGGGGGCGCGGGTCAGCCCCAGCATTTT
TRBJ1-3	TRBV4-3	NA	NA	CASSQLTAGNTIYF	TGCGCCAGCAGCCAACTCACAGCTGGAAACACCATATATTTT
TRBJ2-3	TRBV5-1	NA	NA	CASSIYRTDTQYF	TGCGCCAGCAGCATCTATCGCACAGATACGCAGTATTTT